This TCR beta chain was retrieved from a study of cytomegalovirus exposure and HLA in healthy donors. Study overall: The platform used for the roughly 110 validation repertoires matched that of the roughly 670 first-cohort repertoires, a later analysis reported.

The study's findings and limits: As was reported, the classifier diagnosed cytomegalovirus status with high specificity and sensitivity. Most TCR sequences were uncommon, yet certain public TCRs appeared in many donors. The listing of roughly 160 TCR beta chains classed them as cytomegalovirus-associated.

Produced via immunoSEQ multiplex PCR; TCRdb's table is partial and in-frame only. Counted here are 80,000 or so clones, approximately 95% occurring once; the ten biggest clones make up roughly 0.75%. On this clone itself: As yet, its antigen is unknown.

This sequence was found in a woman between 18 and 29 years old in good health and CMV-seronegative. The sequenced material came from PBMCs.

The DNA of the CDR3 is TGCAGCGTTGCGAATAGGGGGCGACCGGACTATGGCTACACCTTC. Translated, it gives CSVANRGRPDYGYTF. The chain employs TRBV29-1 and TRBJ1-2; 7 positions agree with TRBD1. Germline V gives CDR1 SQVTM, CDR2 ANQGSEA. V lost 4 bases, J lost 3 bases, and 11 bases stayed unmatched. This CDR3 has 15 residues.